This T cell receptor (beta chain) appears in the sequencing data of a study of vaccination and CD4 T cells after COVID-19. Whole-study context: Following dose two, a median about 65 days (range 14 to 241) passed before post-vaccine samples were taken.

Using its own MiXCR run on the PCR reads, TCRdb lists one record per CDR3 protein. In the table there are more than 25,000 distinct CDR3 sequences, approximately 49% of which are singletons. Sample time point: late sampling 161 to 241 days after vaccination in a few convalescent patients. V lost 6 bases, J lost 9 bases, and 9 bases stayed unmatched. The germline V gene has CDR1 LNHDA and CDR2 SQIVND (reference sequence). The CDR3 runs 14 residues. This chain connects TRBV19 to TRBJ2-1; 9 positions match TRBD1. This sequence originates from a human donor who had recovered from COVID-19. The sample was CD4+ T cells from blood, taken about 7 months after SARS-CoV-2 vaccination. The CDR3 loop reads CASSAGQGLREQFF. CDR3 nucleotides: TGTGCCAGTAGCGCGGGACAGGGCCTTCGTGAGCAGTTCTTC.